Below, 18 T cell receptor beta chains from the same sample are listed, as sequenced in a study of T-cell memory formation after mild COVID-19 (dated by TCRdb to about 2021). The library was built by means of 5' RACE. TCRdb shows the sequencer as Illumina NovaSeq 6000. Using fastp trimming at Q25 and MiXCR clonotype assembly, TCRdb reanalyzed the public sequencing data and kept in-frame beta chains. Each record represents a unique CDR3 protein, reported with the most common genes and DNA among its rows. Present in this sample are roughly 400,000 distinct CDR3 sequences, 24% of which were seen just once. Around 8.7% of the sample lies in the top ten. The source material was PBMCs or a T cell subset sorted from them (not recorded which). The receptors stem from an adult woman who had mild COVID-19 (a few samples of this study predate the infection). The sample titles of this study are shuffled in the database, so cell type and time point are left out; the donor was told from shared clones.

The chain couples TRBV12-3 or TRBV12-4 to TRBJ1-2; 7 nucleotides align to TRBD1. This CDR3 has 12 amino acids. With 6 bases clipped from V and 8 bases from J, the junction kept 6 bases outside the gene matches. The CDR3 loop is CASRQQGFGYTF. For the CDR3, the DNA is TGTGCCAGCAGGCAACAGGGGTTCGGCTACACCTTC.

The chain is built from TRBV20-1 and TRBJ1-2, with 9 positions matching TRBD1. The V gene's germline CDR1 is DFQATT and CDR2 SNEGSKA (reference sequence). J was trimmed by 5 bases and V by 3 bases; bases with no gene match: 7. The CDR3 length is 14 residues. The DNA for the CDR3 is TGCAGTGCTAGTAATCGACAGGGGGATTATGGCTACACCTTC. This translates into CSASNRQGDYGYTF.

CDR3 region: CASSVAEGRETGELFF. As DNA, the CDR3 is TGTGCCAGCAGCGTAGCTGAGGGGCGGGAGACCGGGGAGCTGTTTTTT. This chain joins TRBV9 and TRBJ2-2, with TRBD2 matching 7 bases. The CDR3 covers 16 residues. V was pared by 0 bases and J by 5 bases, with 7 bases of the junction left unmatched. Germline CDR1 is SGDLS and CDR2 is YYNGEE.

This clonotype was seen a few times. The V gene is TRBV29-1, the J gene TRBJ1-5, with 7 nucleotides matching TRBD1. The CDR3 consists of 14 residues. V lost 7 bases to trimming and J lost 0 bases; unmatched junction nucleotides: 6. CDR1 is SQVTM, CDR2 ANQGSEA, per germline. CDR3 sequence reads: CSASTGNSNQPQHF. CDR3 nucleotides: TGCAGCGCCTCGACAGGGAATAGCAATCAGCCCCAGCATTTT.

The chain links TRBV7-8 to TRBJ2-5; D uncertain. Germline V lookup: CDR1 SGHVS, CDR2 FQNEAQ. The CDR3 covers 14 residues. The V end was cut by 3 bases, the J end by 5 bases, with 13 bases between. The CDR3: CASSFSLGVETQYF. CDR3 DNA sequence: TGTGCCAGCAGCTTTTCTCTAGGCGTGGAGACCCAGTACTTC.

The chain recombines TRBV15 with TRBJ1-4; no clear D gene. CDR1 and CDR2 (germline): LNHNV, YYDKDF (reference sequence). This CDR3 has 17 amino acids. V was trimmed by 5 bases and J by 5 bases, leaving 21 bases between them. The CDR3 protein is CATSDRNEGRGNEKLFF. In DNA form, the CDR3 reads TGTGCCACCAGCGACCGGAACGAGGGTCGCGGAAATGAAAAACTGTTTTTT.

This clonotype was detected only a few times. The V gene is TRBV14, the J gene TRBJ2-7; 8 nucleotides align to TRBD2. The germline V gene has CDR1 SGHDN and CDR2 FVKESK. After removal of 1 base from V and 7 bases from J, the junction contained 12 bases not matched to a gene. The CDR3 totals 16 residues. CDR3 residues: CASSQVLGGALGEQYF. In DNA, the CDR3 is TGTGCCAGCAGCCAAGTCCTCGGGGGGGCACTGGGGGAGCAGTACTTC.

This clonotype has more than one count but fewer than ten. The chain has TRBV20-1 and TRBJ2-5; TRBD2 matches at 11 bases. V shed 5 bases, J shed 3 bases, and the junction held 5 bases outside the gene matches. Germline loops: CDR1 DFQATT, CDR2 SNEGSKA (reference sequence). This CDR3 has 14 amino acids. The CDR3 DNA follows: TGCAGTGCTCACTCGACTAGCGGGGAAGAGACCCAGTACTTC. Translating it yields CSAHSTSGEETQYF.

In this sample, this clonotype turned up a few times. The V and J genes are TRBV2 and TRBJ2-7, with D hard to call. CDR3 length: 11 residues. Deletions cut 3 bases from V and 7 bases from J, with 7 bases between. The germline V gene has CDR1 SNHLY and CDR2 FYNNEI. The CDR3 nucleotides are TGTGCCAGCAGTGATCTGGGGGAGCAGTACTTC. Amino acid sequence: CASSDLGEQYF. The full variable domain, in which reference TRBV2 and TRBJ2-7 provide the parts outside the CDR3, is EPEVTQTPSHQVTQMGQEVILRCVPISNHLYFYWYRQILGQKVEFLVSFYNNEISEKSEIFDDQFSVERPDGSNFTLKIRSTKLEDSAMYFCASSDLGEQYFGPGTRLTVT.

V and J are TRBV19 and TRBJ1-2; D is undetermined. This CDR3 spans 15 amino acids. Per germline, CDR1 LNHDA and CDR2 SQIVND (reference sequence). V lost 7 bases, J lost 2 bases, and 17 bases lay in between. The CDR3 nucleotides read TGTGCCAGTATGGGCAAGCCTGCAGAAAACTATGGCTACACCTTC. As protein: CASMGKPAENYGYTF.

The chain joins TRBV2 to TRBJ1-3; the D is unclear. V lost 6 bases to trimming and J lost 2 bases, with 17 bases between them. Germline-derived CDR1 and CDR2 are SNHLY and FYNNEI. There are 16 residues in the CDR3. CDR3 sequence reads: CASSRGLLRAGNTIYF. The CDR3 DNA follows: TGTGCCAGCAGCCGTGGACTATTAAGGGCTGGAAACACCATATATTTT. Looking up the rest from reference TRBV2 and TRBJ1-3 gives the full variable domain: EPEVTQTPSHQVTQMGQEVILRCVPISNHLYFYWYRQILGQKVEFLVSFYNNEISEKSEIFDDQFSVERPDGSNFTLKIRSTKLEDSAMYFCASSRGLLRAGNTIYFGEGSWLTVV.

This rearrangement joins TRBV7-8 to TRBJ2-7, with D perhaps TRBD2 (5 bases). The V gene lost 6 bases and the J gene lost 2 bases, with 11 bases spanning the gap. The CDR3 runs to 13 residues. Looked up from germline, CDR1 is SGHVS and CDR2 is FQNEAQ. The CDR3 DNA is TGTGCCAGCAGGACCCGGGGTACCTACGAGCAGTACTTC. Its protein is CASRTRGTYEQYF.

The chain couples TRBV18 to TRBJ2-7; 9 nucleotides align to TRBD1. Germline values: CDR1 KGHSH, CDR2 LQKENI. The CDR3 has 13 amino acids. J gave up 4 bases and V 5 bases, and 3 bases lay outside the gene matches. CDR3 protein: CASSKDRGYEQYF. CDR3 sequence (DNA): TGTGCCAGCTCAAAGGACAGGGGTTACGAGCAGTACTTC.

This chain links TRBV5-1 with TRBJ1-1; D remains unclear. Germline V gives CDR1 SGHRS, CDR2 YFSETQ. V was shortened by 4 bases and J by 3 bases, with 13 bases between the two germline ends. The CDR3 extends over 14 amino acids. The CDR3 DNA reads TGCGCCAGCAGCGACTGGGGAGTCGACACTGAAGCTTTCTTT. Its protein is CASSDWGVDTEAFF.

The chain links TRBV20-1 to TRBJ1-2; D is uncertain. The germline V and J ends were trimmed by 0 bases and 3 bases, with 14 bases remaining between them. CDR3 length equals 15 residues. Germline V gene sequence: CDR1 DFQATT, CDR2 SNEGSKA (reference sequence). CDR3 protein: CSARDLLREDYGYTF. CDR3 DNA sequence: TGCAGTGCTAGAGATCTCCTTAGGGAGGACTATGGCTACACCTTC.

The chain has TRBV7-2 and TRBJ2-3; 11 nucleotides agree with TRBD1. The CDR3 sequence is 15 residues long. Trimming at V came to 5 bases and at J to 4 bases, leaving 5 bases not matched to a gene. CDR1 is SGHTA, CDR2 FQGNSA, per germline. CDR3 in amino acids: CASSPLGQGADTQYF. The CDR3 region has the DNA TGTGCCAGCAGCCCACTGGGACAGGGGGCAGATACGCAGTATTTT.

The genes are TRBV9 and TRBJ1-4; D is unclear. The CDR3 extends over 15 amino acids. Germline CDR1 and CDR2: SGDLS and YYNGEE. Trimming took off 3 bases at V and 2 bases at J, with 11 bases between the two ends. The CDR3 sequence is CASSASTTTNEKLFF. CDR3 bases: TGTGCCAGCAGCGCCTCGACAACGACTAATGAAAAACTGTTTTTT.

In its sample, this clonotype was seen a few times. The rearrangement joins TRBV20-1 to TRBJ2-7; 7 bases fit TRBD2. CDR3 length: 13 residues. The germline V gene encodes CDR1 DFQATT and CDR2 SNEGSKA (reference sequence). The ends lost 0 bases at V and 4 bases at J; junction bases unmatched: 3. CDR3 residues: CSARDGGGYEQYF. Written as DNA, the CDR3 is TGCAGTGCTAGAGACGGCGGGGGATACGAGCAGTACTTC.